Below, one T cell receptor beta chain is given with its context. Antigen specificity is unknown. These data belong to a study of immune cell composition in non-small cell lung cancer. Study context: Lung adenocarcinoma or squamous carcinoma made up most tumours.

This CDR3 spans 15 amino acids. In germline, CDR1 is SGHRS, CDR2 YFSETQ. The V gene end was trimmed by 4 bases and the J gene end by 1 base; junction bases not matched to a gene: 3. Study findings and constraints: Tumour-reactive clones were not shown to match dominant in vivo tumour clones. Squamous lung tumours showed higher top 10 clone scores and clonality than adenocarcinomas.

Only in-frame clones appear in the TCRdb table, and some are missing; sequencing was by immunoSEQ multiplex PCR. Here the sample spans about 15,000 clones, about 69% being singletons. The material sequenced was lung tumor tissue. The clonotype originates from a human donor with non-small cell lung cancer. The V gene is TRBV5-1, the J gene TRBJ2-2; the match to TRBD1 covers 8 bases. This CDR3 reads CASSIGTGNTGELFF. The CDR3 nucleotides are TGCGCCAGCAGCATTGGGACAGGGAACACCGGGGAGCTGTTTTTT.